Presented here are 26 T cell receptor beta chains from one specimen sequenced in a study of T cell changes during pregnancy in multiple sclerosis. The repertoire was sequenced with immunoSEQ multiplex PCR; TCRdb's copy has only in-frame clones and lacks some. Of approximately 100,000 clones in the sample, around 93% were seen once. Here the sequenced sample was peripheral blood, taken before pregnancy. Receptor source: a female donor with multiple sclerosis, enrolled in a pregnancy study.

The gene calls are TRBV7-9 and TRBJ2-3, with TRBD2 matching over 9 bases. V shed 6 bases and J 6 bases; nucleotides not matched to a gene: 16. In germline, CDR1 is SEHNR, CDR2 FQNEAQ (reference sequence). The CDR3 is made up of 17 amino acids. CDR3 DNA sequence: TGTGCCAGCAGATCTCGACTGGGTAGCGGGAGTCGCGATACGCAGTATTTT. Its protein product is CASRSRLGSGSRDTQYF.

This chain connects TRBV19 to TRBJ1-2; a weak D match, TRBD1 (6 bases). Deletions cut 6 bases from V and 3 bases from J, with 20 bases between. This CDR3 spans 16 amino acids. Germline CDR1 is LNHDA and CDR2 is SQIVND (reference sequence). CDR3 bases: TGTGCCAGTAGAGAGACCAGCCCTACAGGGCACTATGGCTACACCTTC. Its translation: CASRETSPTGHYGYTF. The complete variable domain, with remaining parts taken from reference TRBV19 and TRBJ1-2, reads DGGITQSPKYLFRKEGQNVTLSCEQNLNHDAMYWYRQDPGQGLRLIYYSQIVNDFQKGDIAEGYSVSREKKESFPLTVTSAQKNPTAFYLCASRETSPTGHYGYTFGSGTRLTVV.

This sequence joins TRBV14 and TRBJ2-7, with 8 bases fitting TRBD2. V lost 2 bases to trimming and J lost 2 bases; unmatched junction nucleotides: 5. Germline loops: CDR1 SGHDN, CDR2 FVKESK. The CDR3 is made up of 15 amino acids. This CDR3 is CASSQQTSGTYEQYF. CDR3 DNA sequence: TGTGCCAGCAGCCAACAAACTAGCGGTACCTACGAGCAGTACTTC.

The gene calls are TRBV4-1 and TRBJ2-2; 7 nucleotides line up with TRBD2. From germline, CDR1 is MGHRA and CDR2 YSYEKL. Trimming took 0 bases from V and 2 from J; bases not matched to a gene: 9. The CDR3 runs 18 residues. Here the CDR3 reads CASSQDRETSSNTGELFF. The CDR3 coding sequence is TGCGCCAGCAGCCAAGATCGAGAGACTAGCTCTAACACCGGGGAGCTGTTTTTT.

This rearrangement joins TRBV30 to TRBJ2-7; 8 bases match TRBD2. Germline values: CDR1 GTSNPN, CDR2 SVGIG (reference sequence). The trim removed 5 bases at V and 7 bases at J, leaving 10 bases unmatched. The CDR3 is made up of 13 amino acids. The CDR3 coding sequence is TGTGCCTGGGAAAGAGCGGGAGAGGGGGAGCAGTACTTC. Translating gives CAWERAGEGEQYF. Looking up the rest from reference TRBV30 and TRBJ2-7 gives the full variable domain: SQTIHQWPATLVQPVGSPLSLECTVEGTSNPNLYWYRQAAGRGLQLLFYSVGIGQISSEVPQNLSASRPQDRQFILSSKKLLLSDSGFYLCAWERAGEGEQYFGPGTRLTVT.

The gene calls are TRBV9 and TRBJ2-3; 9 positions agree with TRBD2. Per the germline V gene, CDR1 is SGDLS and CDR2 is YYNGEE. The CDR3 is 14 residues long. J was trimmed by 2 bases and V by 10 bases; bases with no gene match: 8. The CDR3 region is CAGARLADTDTQYF. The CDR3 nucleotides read TGTGCCGGAGCTAGACTAGCGGACACAGATACGCAGTATTTT.

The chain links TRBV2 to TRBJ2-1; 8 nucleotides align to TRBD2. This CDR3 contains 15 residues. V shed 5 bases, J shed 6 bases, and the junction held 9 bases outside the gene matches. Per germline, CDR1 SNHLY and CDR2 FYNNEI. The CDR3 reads CASSLRGLDSNEQFF. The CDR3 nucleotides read TGTGCCAGCAGTTTAAGGGGACTAGATAGCAATGAGCAGTTCTTC.

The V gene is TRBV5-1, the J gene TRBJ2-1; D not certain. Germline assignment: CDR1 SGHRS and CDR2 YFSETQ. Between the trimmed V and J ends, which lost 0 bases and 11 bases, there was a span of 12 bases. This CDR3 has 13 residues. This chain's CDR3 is CASSLGAAVKQFF. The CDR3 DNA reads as TGCGCCAGCAGCTTGGGTGCGGCCGTCAAGCAGTTCTTC.

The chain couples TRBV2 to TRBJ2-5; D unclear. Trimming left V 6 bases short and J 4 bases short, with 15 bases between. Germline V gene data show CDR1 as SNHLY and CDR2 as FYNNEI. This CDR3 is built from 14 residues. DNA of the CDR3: TGTGCCAGCAGAGTGCAGCTCCCAGGAGAGACCCAGTACTTC. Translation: CASRVQLPGETQYF.

CDR3 sequence: CAISRQGTRTSGNTIYF. The CDR3 DNA reads TGTGCCATCAGCCGACAGGGGACGAGAACTTCTGGAAACACCATATATTTT. V usage is TRBV10-3 and J usage is TRBJ1-3; 8 nucleotides agree with TRBD1. The CDR3 totals 17 residues. V lost 6 bases to trimming and J lost 1 base; unmatched junction nucleotides: 11. The V gene's germline CDR1 is ENHRY and CDR2 SYGVKD.

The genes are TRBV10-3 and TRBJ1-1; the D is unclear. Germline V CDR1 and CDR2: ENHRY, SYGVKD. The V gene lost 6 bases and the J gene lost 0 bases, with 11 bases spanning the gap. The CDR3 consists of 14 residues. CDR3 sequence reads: CAIRRGQLNTEAFF. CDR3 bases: TGTGCCATCAGGAGAGGCCAGCTGAACACTGAAGCTTTCTTT.

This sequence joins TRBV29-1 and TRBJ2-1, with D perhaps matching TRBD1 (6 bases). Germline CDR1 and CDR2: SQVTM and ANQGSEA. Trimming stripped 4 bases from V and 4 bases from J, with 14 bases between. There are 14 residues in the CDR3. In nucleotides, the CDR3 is TGCAGCGTTGCTAGAGACAGGTTTTACAATGAGCAGTTCTTC. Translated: CSVARDRFYNEQFF.

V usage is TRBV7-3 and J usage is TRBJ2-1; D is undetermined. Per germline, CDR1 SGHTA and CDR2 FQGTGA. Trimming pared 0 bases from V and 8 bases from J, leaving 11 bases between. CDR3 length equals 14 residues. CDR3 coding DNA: TGTGCCAGCAGCTTAACGTCTACCCCGGATGAGCAGTTCTTC. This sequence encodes CASSLTSTPDEQFF. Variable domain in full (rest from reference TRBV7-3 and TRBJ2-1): GAGVSQTPSNKVTEKGKYVELRCDPISGHTALYWYRQSLGQGPEFLIYFQGTGAADDSGLPNDRFFAVRPEGSVSTLKIQRTERGDSAVYLCASSLTSTPDEQFFGPGTRLTVL.

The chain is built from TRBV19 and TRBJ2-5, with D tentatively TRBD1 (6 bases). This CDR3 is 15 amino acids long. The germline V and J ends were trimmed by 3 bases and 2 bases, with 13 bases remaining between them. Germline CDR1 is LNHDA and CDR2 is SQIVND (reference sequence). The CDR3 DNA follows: TGTGCCAGTAGTATGTTAGGAGGACAGCAAGAGACCCAGTACTTC. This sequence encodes CASSMLGGQQETQYF.

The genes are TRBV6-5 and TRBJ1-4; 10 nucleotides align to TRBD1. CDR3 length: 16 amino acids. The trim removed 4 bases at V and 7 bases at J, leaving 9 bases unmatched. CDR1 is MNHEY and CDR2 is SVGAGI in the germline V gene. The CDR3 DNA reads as TGTGCCAGCAGTTTCGGGACAGGGGTAATAGGTGAAAAACTGTTTTTT. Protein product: CASSFGTGVIGEKLFF.

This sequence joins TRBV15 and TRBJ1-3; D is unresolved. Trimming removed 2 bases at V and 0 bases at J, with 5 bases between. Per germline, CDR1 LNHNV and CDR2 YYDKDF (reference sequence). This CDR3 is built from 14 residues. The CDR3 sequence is CATSRSYSGNTIYF. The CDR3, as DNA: TGTGCCACCAGCAGAAGCTACTCTGGAAACACCATATATTTT.

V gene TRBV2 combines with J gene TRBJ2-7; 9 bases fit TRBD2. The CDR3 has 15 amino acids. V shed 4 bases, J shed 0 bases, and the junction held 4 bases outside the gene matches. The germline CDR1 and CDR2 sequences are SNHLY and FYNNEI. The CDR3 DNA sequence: TGTGCCAGCAGTGCTGCACTAGCGGGCTCCTACGAGCAGTACTTC. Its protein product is CASSAALAGSYEQYF.

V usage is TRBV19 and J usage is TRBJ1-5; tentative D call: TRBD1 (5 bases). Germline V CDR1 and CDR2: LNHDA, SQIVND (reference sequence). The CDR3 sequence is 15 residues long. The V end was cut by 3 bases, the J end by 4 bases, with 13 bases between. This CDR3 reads CASSIGGVGNQPQHF. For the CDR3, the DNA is TGTGCCAGTAGTATCGGAGGGGTAGGAAATCAGCCCCAGCATTTT.

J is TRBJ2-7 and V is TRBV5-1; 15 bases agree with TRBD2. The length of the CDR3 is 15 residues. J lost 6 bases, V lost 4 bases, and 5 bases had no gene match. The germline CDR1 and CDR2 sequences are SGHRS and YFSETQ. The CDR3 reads CASSRTSGGGSEQYF. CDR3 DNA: TGCGCCAGCAGCCGGACTAGCGGGGGGGGTAGCGAGCAGTACTTC.

The CDR3, as DNA: TGCGCCAGCAGCTTTGGACAGGGTAACTACGAGCAGTACTTC. Its protein is CASSFGQGNYEQYF. The chain couples TRBV5-1 to TRBJ2-7; 8 bases match TRBD1. V shed 2 bases, J shed 3 bases, and the junction held 4 bases outside the gene matches. The CDR3 is 14 residues long. CDR1 is SGHRS, CDR2 YFSETQ, per germline.

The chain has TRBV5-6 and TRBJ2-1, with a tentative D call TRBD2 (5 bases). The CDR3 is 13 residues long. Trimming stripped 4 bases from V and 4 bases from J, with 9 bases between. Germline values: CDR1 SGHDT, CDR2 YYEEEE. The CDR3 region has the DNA TGTGCCAGCAGCCGGAGAGGGTACAATGAGCAGTTCTTC. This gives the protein CASSRRGYNEQFF.

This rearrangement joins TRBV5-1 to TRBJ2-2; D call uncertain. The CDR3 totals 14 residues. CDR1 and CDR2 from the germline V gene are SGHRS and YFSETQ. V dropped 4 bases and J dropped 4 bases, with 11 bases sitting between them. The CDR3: CASSDNRPTGELFF. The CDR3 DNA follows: TGCGCCAGCAGCGACAACCGGCCCACCGGGGAGCTGTTTTTT.

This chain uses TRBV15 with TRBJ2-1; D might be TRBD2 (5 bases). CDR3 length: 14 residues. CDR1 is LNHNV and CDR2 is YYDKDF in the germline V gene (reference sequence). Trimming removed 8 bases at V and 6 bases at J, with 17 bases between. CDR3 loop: CATRGLGSPNEQFF. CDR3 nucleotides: TGTGCCACCCGGGGTTTGGGCAGCCCCAATGAGCAGTTCTTC.

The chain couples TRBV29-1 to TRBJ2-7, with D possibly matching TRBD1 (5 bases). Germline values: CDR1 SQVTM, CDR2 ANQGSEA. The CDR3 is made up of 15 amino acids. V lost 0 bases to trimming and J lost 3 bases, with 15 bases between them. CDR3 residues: CSVEDDRQGRYEQYF. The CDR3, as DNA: TGCAGCGTTGAAGATGATAGGCAGGGCCGCTACGAGCAGTACTTC.

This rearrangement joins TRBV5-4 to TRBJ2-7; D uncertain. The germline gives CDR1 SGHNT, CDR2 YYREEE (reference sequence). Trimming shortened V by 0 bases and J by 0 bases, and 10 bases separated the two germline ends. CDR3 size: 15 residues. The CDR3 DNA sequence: TGTGCCAGCAGCTTGGCCCTACTGAACTCCTACGAGCAGTACTTC. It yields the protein CASSLALLNSYEQYF.

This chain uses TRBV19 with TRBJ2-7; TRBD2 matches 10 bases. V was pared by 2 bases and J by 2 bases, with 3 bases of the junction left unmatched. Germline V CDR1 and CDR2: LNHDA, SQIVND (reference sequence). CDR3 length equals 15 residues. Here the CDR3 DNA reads TGTGCCAGTAGTATAAGCGGGGGGGCACCCTACGAGCAGTACTTC. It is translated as CASSISGGAPYEQYF.